Following are 14 T cell receptor beta chains from one sample sequenced in a study of blood T cell repertoires in COVID-19. Some clones are missing from TCRdb's copy, which holds only in-frame ones; the method was immunoSEQ multiplex PCR. The sample lists 300,000 or so clones, around 90% occurring once. Sequenced input: peripheral blood. These receptors were taken from a woman aged 30 to 39 with COVID-19, enrolled during active disease.

The chain carries TRBV9 and TRBJ2-7, with D maybe TRBD2 (5 bases). The CDR3 covers 13 residues. V was clipped by 0 bases and J by 6 bases, with 10 bases between them. CDR1 and CDR2 (germline): SGDLS, YYNGEE. The CDR3 region is CASSVGLEGEQYF. DNA of the CDR3: TGTGCCAGCAGCGTAGGCCTAGAGGGCGAGCAGTACTTC.

The chain couples TRBV9 to TRBJ1-2, with unresolved D. V was pared by 0 bases and J by 2 bases, with 5 bases between. The CDR3 consists of 13 residues. Germline lookup yields CDR1 SGDLS and CDR2 YYNGEE. The CDR3 sequence: CASSVDENYGYTF. In DNA, the CDR3 is TGTGCCAGCAGCGTAGACGAGAACTATGGCTACACCTTC.

The chain joins TRBV5-1 to TRBJ1-4; 10 nucleotides align to TRBD1. This CDR3 is 16 amino acids long. The V segment lost 2 bases and the J segment 5 bases; nucleotides outside the gene matches: 6. Germline V gene lookup returns CDR1 SGHRS and CDR2 YFSETQ. CDR3: CASSFDPGQGNEKLFF. CDR3 DNA sequence: TGCGCCAGCAGCTTCGATCCGGGACAGGGGAATGAAAAACTGTTTTTT.

CDR3 nucleotide sequence: TGTGCCAGCAGCTCCGGACAGGGGACAACTAATGAAAAACTGTTTTTT. It encodes CASSSGQGTTNEKLFF. The chain joins TRBV5-4 to TRBJ1-4, with TRBD1 identical over 9 bases. The junction had 3 bases not matched to a gene; V was cut back by 3 bases and J by 0 bases. The germline V gene encodes CDR1 SGHNT and CDR2 YYREEE (reference sequence). CDR3 length: 16 residues. Full variable domain (rest looked up from reference TRBV5-4 and TRBJ1-4): ETGVTQSPTHLIKTRGQQVTLRCSSQSGHNTVSWYQQALGQGPQFIFQYYREEENGRGNFPPRFSGLQFPNYSSELNVNALELDDSALYLCASSSGQGTTNEKLFFGSGTQLSVL.

The V gene is TRBV7-8, the J gene TRBJ2-7, with 13 nucleotides matching TRBD2. Germline trimming cut 5 bases from V and 4 bases from J; bases unmatched to any gene: 8. The germline V gene has CDR1 SGHVS and CDR2 FQNEAQ. The CDR3 loop spans 16 amino acids. The CDR3 DNA is TGTGCCAGCAGCCTTCCGGGACTAGCGGGATCTTACGAGCAGTACTTC. Its translation is CASSLPGLAGSYEQYF.

The gene calls are TRBV5-4 and TRBJ1-1; D not resolved. The CDR3 runs 13 residues. V lost 0 bases to trimming and J lost 3 bases, with 6 bases between them. Germline lookup yields CDR1 SGHNT and CDR2 YYREEE (reference sequence). The CDR3: CASSLGGDTEAFF. In DNA form, the CDR3 reads TGTGCCAGCAGCTTGGGGGGAGACACTGAAGCTTTCTTT.

The V gene is TRBV28, the J gene TRBJ1-1, with TRBD1 matching 8 bases. J was trimmed by 11 bases and V by 5 bases; bases with no gene match: 13. Germline CDR1 MDHEN, CDR2 SYDVKM. The CDR3 is 14 amino acids. CDR3 in DNA: TGTGCCAGCAGTATCGGGACAGGTTTGATGCACGCTTTCTTT. Protein: CASSIGTGLMHAFF.

CDR3 nucleotides: TGTGCCAGCAGCCCCCGGAGAGGGAGGGGTAAAACACTGTTTTTT. This translates into CASSPRRGRGKTLFF. The gene calls are TRBV5-6 and TRBJ1-4; D is perhaps TRBD1 (5 bases). This CDR3 region has 15 residues. Between the trimmed V and J ends, which lost 4 bases and 13 bases, there was a span of 23 bases. Germline V gene lookup returns CDR1 SGHDT and CDR2 YYEEEE.

The gene calls are TRBV6-5 and TRBJ2-5; a possible D gene is TRBD2 (6 bases). CDR3 length equals 14 residues. From germline, CDR1 is MNHEY and CDR2 SVGAGI. Trimming cost V 4 bases and J 5 bases, with 14 bases left between them. CDR3 sequence (DNA): TGTGCCAGCAGTTCTGGAGGGCTGGGGGAGACCCAGTACTTC. It codes for CASSSGGLGETQYF.

The chain recombines TRBV11-1 with TRBJ2-7; D is undetermined. The CDR3 sequence is 13 residues long. V dropped 6 bases and J dropped 0 bases, with 9 bases sitting between them. Germline V lookup: CDR1 SGHAT, CDR2 FQDESV (reference sequence). CDR3 protein: CASSNQASYEQYF. The DNA of the CDR3 is TGTGCCAGCAGTAATCAGGCCTCCTACGAGCAGTACTTC. The complete variable domain, with remaining parts taken from reference TRBV11-1 and TRBJ2-7, reads EAEVAQSPRYKITEKSQAVAFWCDPISGHATLYWYRQILGQGPELLVQFQDESVVDDSQLPKDRFSAERLKGVDSTLKIQPAELGDSAMYLCASSNQASYEQYFGPGTRLTVT.

V and J are TRBV10-3 and TRBJ2-1; 8 bases match TRBD1. V was pared by 4 bases and J by 8 bases, with 7 bases of the junction left unmatched. In germline, CDR1 is ENHRY, CDR2 SYGVKD. CDR3 length equals 14 residues. CDR3 DNA sequence: TGTGCCATCAGTGTAGGGACAGGCGGCCATGAGCAGTTCTTC. Encoded protein: CAISVGTGGHEQFF.

The table lists this clone with a count of one. The chain has TRBV4-2 and TRBJ1-1; possibly TRBD1 for D (5 bases). CDR1 is LGHNA, CDR2 YNFKEQ, per germline. The ends were cut back, 0 bases at V and 1 base at J, with 12 bases in the middle. The CDR3 has 16 amino acids. The CDR3 spells CASSQDRPGRNTEAFF. CDR3 nucleotides: TGTGCCAGCAGCCAAGATCGGCCAGGGCGGAACACTGAAGCTTTCTTT.

This clone was seen once. The chain joins TRBV11-2 to TRBJ1-4; D possibly corresponds to TRBD1 (5 bases). V shed 6 bases and J shed 7 bases, with 12 bases lying between them. This CDR3 contains 13 residues. The germline gives CDR1 SGHAT, CDR2 FQNNGV. The CDR3 DNA reads as TGTGCCAGCAGGGGGCTGAATTTTGAAAAACTGTTTTTT. Its translation is CASRGLNFEKLFF.

This sequence joins TRBV25-1 and TRBJ2-3, with 11 nucleotides matching TRBD2. Trimming cost V 1 base and J 5 bases; bases outside gene matches: 8. Germline V gives CDR1 MGHDK, CDR2 SYGVNS. The CDR3 is 17 residues long. The DNA of the CDR3 is TGTGCCAGCAGTGAATCGCTAGCGGGAGGTAATGGAGATACGCAGTATTTT. It specifies CASSESLAGGNGDTQYF.